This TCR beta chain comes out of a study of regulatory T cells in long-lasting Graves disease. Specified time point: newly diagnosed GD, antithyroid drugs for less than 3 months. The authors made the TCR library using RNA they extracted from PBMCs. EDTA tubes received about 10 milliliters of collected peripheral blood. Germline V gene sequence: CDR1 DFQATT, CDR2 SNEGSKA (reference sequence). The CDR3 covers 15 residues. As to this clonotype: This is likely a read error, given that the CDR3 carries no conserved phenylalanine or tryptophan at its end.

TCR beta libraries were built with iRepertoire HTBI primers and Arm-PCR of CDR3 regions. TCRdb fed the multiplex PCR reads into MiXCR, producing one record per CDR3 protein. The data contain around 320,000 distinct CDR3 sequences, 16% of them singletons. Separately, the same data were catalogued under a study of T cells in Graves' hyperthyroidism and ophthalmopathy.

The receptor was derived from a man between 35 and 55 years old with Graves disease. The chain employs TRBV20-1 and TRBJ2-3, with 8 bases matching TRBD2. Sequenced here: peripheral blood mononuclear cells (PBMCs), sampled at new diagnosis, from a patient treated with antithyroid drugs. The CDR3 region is CSTGAGTSDADTQYL. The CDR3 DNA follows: TGCAGCACCGGAGCCGGGACTAGTGACGCAGATACGCAGTATCTT.